The clone carrying this TCR beta chain was recorded once. Germline CDR1 MNHEY, CDR2 SVGAGI. The CDR3 covers 14 residues. V lost 0 bases, J lost 1 base, and 7 bases lay in between. TCR beta chains were sequenced at survey level with immunoSEQ. TCRdb's table, derived via immunoSEQ multiplex PCR, lists solely in-frame clones and lacks some. The top ten hold roughly 10% of the sample, which has around 50,000 clones, 85% to 95% seen once. The source material was PBMCs. The receptor comes from a middle-aged man with rheumatoid arthritis. The chain joins TRBV6-5 to TRBJ2-7; D is ambiguous. The CDR3 loop is CASSYSEGSYEQYF. CDR3 in DNA: TGTGCCAGCAGTTACTCGGAAGGTTCCTACGAGCAGTACTTC.